Listed below are T cell receptor beta chains from one sample, sequenced in a study of CD8 T cells in ankylosing spondylitis. TCRdb re-called the 5' RACE reads with MiXCR, one entry per CDR3 protein. Found here are roughly 130,000 distinct CDR3 sequences, roughly 15% of them singletons; the top ten hold 2.5% to 3%. The sequenced material came from blood, either unsorted or a sorted T cell fraction (not recorded which). Receptor source: a female donor with ankylosing spondylitis or in good health (not recorded which). The CDR3 runs from the conserved cysteine through the conserved F or W. D genes are given only for firm matches. Not every row has a clone size; where given, it reads once, few, many or a size class.

j_call | d_call | clone_size | v_call | cdr3_aa | cdr3_nt
TRBJ2-1 | TRBD2 | many | TRBV20-1 | CSARAGEGGLFSLADLYNEQFF | TGCAGTGCTAGAGCTGGAGAGGGAGGGTTGTTTTCCCTTGCGGACCTCTACAATGAGCAGTTCTTC
TRBJ2-3 | . | many | TRBV5-1 | CASSLEGRSTDTQYF | TGCGCCAGCAGCTTGGAGGGCAGATCCACAGATACGCAGTATTTT
TRBJ1-3 | . | few | TRBV6-2/TRBV6-3 | CASSRDGNTIYF | TGTGCCAGCAGTCGGGATGGAAACACCATATATTTT
TRBJ2-7 | TRBD1 | . | TRBV20-1 | CSASPGTGRSYEQYF | TGCAGTGCTAGCCCCGGGACAGGGCGGTCCTACGAGCAGTACTTC
TRBJ2-7 | . | . | TRBV10-3 | CAIVGDSGAYEQYF | TGTGCCATCGTCGGGGATAGTGGAGCTTACGAGCAGTACTTC
TRBJ2-3 | . | many | TRBV5-1 | CASSFSLANTDTQYF | TGCGCCAGCAGCTTTAGCCTAGCCAACACAGATACGCAGTATTTT
TRBJ2-1 | TRBD1 | many | TRBV12-3/TRBV12-4 | CASSTTGTGRVNEQFF | TGTGCCAGCAGTACCACCGGGACAGGGAGGGTCAATGAGCAGTTCTTC
TRBJ1-4 | . | . | TRBV14 | CASSQLPGQVREKLFF | TGTGCCAGCAGCCAACTGCCGGGGCAAGTGCGTGAAAAACTGTTTTTT
TRBJ2-1 | TRBD2 | few | TRBV24-1 | CATSESTSGGSNEQFF | TGTGCCACCAGTGAGTCCACTAGCGGGGGGAGCAATGAGCAGTTCTTC
TRBJ2-2 | . | . | TRBV7-9 | CASSAGGVGELFF | TGTGCCAGCAGCGCTGGGGGAGTCGGGGAGCTGTTTTTT
TRBJ2-1 | . | few | TRBV20-1 | CSARPMTVNEQFF | TGCAGTGCTAGGCCGATGACCGTCAATGAGCAGTTCTTC
TRBJ2-1 | TRBD2 | many | TRBV29-1 | CSVKEGLAGRDEQFF | TGCAGCGTAAAAGAGGGGCTAGCGGGGAGGGATGAGCAGTTCTTC
TRBJ2-1 | . | once | TRBV6-5 | CASTGDYNEQFF | TGTGCCAGCACGGGCGACTACAATGAGCAGTTCTTC
TRBJ1-6 | . | many | TRBV2 | CASSEAGDNSPLHF | TGTGCCAGCAGTGAGGCAGGGGACAATTCACCCCTCCACTTT
TRBJ2-3 | . | . | TRBV2 | CASSEMAVADTQYF | TGTGCCAGCAGTGAGATGGCAGTGGCAGATACGCAGTATTTT
TRBJ1-5 | . | few | TRBV5-6 | CASSRRSSNQPQHF | TGTGCCAGCAGCCGCCGGTCGTCCAATCAGCCCCAGCATTTT
TRBJ2-7 | TRBD1 | . | TRBV10-3 | CAISQGQGVEQYF | TGTGCCATCAGTCAGGGACAGGGGGTCGAGCAGTACTTC
TRBJ2-3 | TRBD1 | . | TRBV11-3 | CASSPGQGAWDTQYF | TGTGCCAGCAGCCCGGGACAGGGGGCCTGGGATACGCAGTATTTT
TRBJ2-1 | . | . | TRBV5-4 | CASSSVSGEQFF | TGTGCCAGCAGCTCCGTTAGTGGTGAGCAGTTCTTC
TRBJ2-3 | . | . | TRBV7-9 | CASSSKRHLGTDTQYF | TGTGCCAGCAGCTCCAAGAGACACCTCGGCACAGATACGCAGTATTTT
TRBJ2-1 | TRBD2 | . | TRBV20-1 | CSARGSLASEYNEQFF | TGCAGTGCTAGAGGTTCACTAGCGAGCGAGTACAATGAGCAGTTCTTC
TRBJ1-4 | . | many | TRBV5-1 | CASSLEDGTNEKLFF | TGCGCCAGCAGCTTGGAAGACGGAACGAATGAAAAACTGTTTTTT
TRBJ2-5 | . | . | TRBV29-1 | CSVEGGSSLGLETQYF | TGCAGCGTGGAAGGAGGGAGTTCCTTGGGGCTTGAGACCCAGTACTTC
TRBJ2-3 | . | . | TRBV10-3 | CAISDPRVITDTQYF | TGTGCCATCAGTGATCCGAGAGTAATCACAGATACGCAGTATTTT
TRBJ2-3 | TRBD2 | . | TRBV7-8 | CASSLDLSGGADTQYF | TGTGCCAGCAGCTTAGACTTAAGCGGGGGGGCAGATACGCAGTATTTT
TRBJ2-7 | TRBD2 | few | TRBV6-5 | CASSPREGGYEQYF | TGTGCCAGCAGTCCTCGGGAGGGTGGCTACGAGCAGTACTTC
TRBJ2-1 | TRBD2 | many | TRBV20-1 | CSATPWGLAYNEQFF | TGCAGTGCCACACCATGGGGACTAGCCTACAATGAGCAGTTCTTC
TRBJ2-3 | . | . | TRBV5-1 | CASSWDSRGDTQYF | TGCGCCAGCAGCTGGGACTCTCGTGGGGATACGCAGTATTTT
TRBJ2-3 | . | many | TRBV7-9 | CASSLGTTDTQYF | TGTGCCAGCAGCTTAGGGACCACAGATACGCAGTATTTT
TRBJ1-1 | . | few | TRBV10-3 | CAISEIVDEAFF | TGTGCCATCAGTGAGATCGTAGATGAAGCTTTCTTT
TRBJ2-2 | . | . | TRBV11-3 | CASSLDGTSLGGAGELFF | TGTGCCAGCAGCTTAGATGGCACTAGTCTTGGGGGAGCCGGGGAGCTGTTTTTT
TRBJ1-2 | . | many | TRBV5-1 | CASRERINYGYTF | TGCGCCAGCAGGGAGCGGATTAACTATGGCTACACCTTC
TRBJ2-7 | TRBD1 | . | TRBV9 | CASSAGWDSSYEQYF | TGTGCCAGCAGCGCGGGATGGGACAGCTCCTACGAGCAGTACTTC
TRBJ2-3 | TRBD2 | many | TRBV20-1 | CSARSGGPDTQYF | TGCAGTGCCCGGAGCGGGGGCCCAGATACGCAGTATTTT
TRBJ1-2 | . | . | TRBV2 | CASSDPAGEIYTF | TGTGCCAGCAGTGATCCAGCAGGTGAAATCTACACCTTC
TRBJ2-7 | . | many | TRBV5-1 | CASSLTTATYEQYF | TGCGCCAGCAGCCTAACGACAGCAACCTACGAGCAGTACTTC
TRBJ2-2 | . | many | TRBV20-1 | CSASGTANTGELFF | TGCAGTGCTTCCGGGACTGCGAACACCGGGGAGCTGTTTTTT
TRBJ2-1 | TRBD2 | many | TRBV6-1 | CASSLPGAGSGNEQFF | TGTGCCAGCAGTCTGCCGGGAGCGGGATCGGGCAATGAGCAGTTCTTC
TRBJ2-1 | . | many | TRBV12-3/TRBV12-4 | CASSFPYNEQFF | TGTGCCAGCAGTTTCCCCTACAATGAGCAGTTCTTC
TRBJ1-6 | TRBD1 | many | TRBV20-1 | CSARRQGSPLHF | TGCAGTGCTAGGCGACAGGGATCACCCCTCCACTTT
TRBJ2-1 | . | many | TRBV7-2 | CASSLDRANSYNEQFF | TGTGCCAGCAGCTTAGATAGGGCGAACTCCTACAATGAGCAGTTCTTC
TRBJ2-1 | . | many | TRBV20-1 | CSARVPGRDRNEQFF | TGCAGTGCTAGAGTTCCCGGGAGAGATCGCAATGAGCAGTTCTTC
TRBJ2-1 | TRBD1 | few | TRBV5-5 | CASSSDREVNEQFF | TGTGCCAGCAGCTCGGACAGGGAGGTGAATGAGCAGTTCTTC
TRBJ2-7 | TRBD1 | many | TRBV10-3 | CAISVSGTGDEQYF | TGTGCCATCAGTGTCTCCGGGACAGGGGACGAGCAGTACTTC
TRBJ2-7 | . | . | TRBV28 | CASSSIGRSEQYF | TGTGCCAGCAGTTCCATAGGGAGGAGCGAGCAGTACTTC
TRBJ2-7 | . | many | TRBV29-1 | CSVVSGSYEQYF | TGCAGCGTTGTCTCAGGGTCCTACGAGCAGTACTTC
TRBJ2-1 | TRBD2 | many | TRBV6-4 | CASSDSRGTSGNNEQFF | TGTGCCAGCAGTGACTCGAGGGGGACTAGCGGTAACAATGAGCAGTTCTTC
TRBJ2-7 | . | . | TRBV29-1 | CSVEAGGGSTPSYEQYF | TGCAGCGTTGAAGCCGGTGGGGGATCGACCCCCTCCTACGAGCAGTACTTC
TRBJ2-7 | . | many | TRBV29-1 | CSVGDGGDEQYF | TGCAGCGTGGGGGACGGGGGCGACGAGCAGTACTTC
TRBJ1-2 | . | many | TRBV20-1 | CSASGQVYGYTF | TGCAGTGCCAGCGGTCAGGTCTATGGCTACACCTTC